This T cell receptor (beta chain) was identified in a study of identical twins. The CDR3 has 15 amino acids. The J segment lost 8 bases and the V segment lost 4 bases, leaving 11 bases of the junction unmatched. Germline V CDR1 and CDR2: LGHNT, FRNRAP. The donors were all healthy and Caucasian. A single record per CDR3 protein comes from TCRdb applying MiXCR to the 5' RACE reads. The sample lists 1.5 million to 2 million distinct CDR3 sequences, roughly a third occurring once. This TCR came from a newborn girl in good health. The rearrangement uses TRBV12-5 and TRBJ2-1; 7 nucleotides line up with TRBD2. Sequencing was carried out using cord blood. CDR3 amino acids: CASGWGRAVSDEQFF. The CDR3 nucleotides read TGTGCTAGTGGTTGGGGGAGGGCGGTAAGCGATGAGCAGTTCTTC.